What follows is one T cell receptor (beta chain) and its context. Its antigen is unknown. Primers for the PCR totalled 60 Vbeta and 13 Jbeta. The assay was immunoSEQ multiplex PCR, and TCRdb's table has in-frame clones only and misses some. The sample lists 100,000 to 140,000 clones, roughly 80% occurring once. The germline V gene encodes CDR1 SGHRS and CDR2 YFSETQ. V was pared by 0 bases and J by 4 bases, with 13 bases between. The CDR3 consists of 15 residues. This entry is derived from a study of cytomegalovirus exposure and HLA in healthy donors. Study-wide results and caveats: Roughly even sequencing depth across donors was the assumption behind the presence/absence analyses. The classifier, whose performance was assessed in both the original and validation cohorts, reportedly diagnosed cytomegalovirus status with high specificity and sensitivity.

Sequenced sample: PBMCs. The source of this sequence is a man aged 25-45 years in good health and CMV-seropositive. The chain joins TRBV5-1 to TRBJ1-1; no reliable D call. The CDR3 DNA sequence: TGCGCCAGCAGCTTGGGTGTCCACGAGGCCACTGAAGCTTTCTTT. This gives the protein CASSLGVHEATEAFF.